This is a list of T cell receptor beta chains from one sample in a study. TCRdb redid the calling of the 5' RACE reads with MiXCR, one entry per CDR3 protein. The sample records around 44,000 distinct CDR3 sequences, 22% being singletons. Sequencing was done on a sample of Tregs sorted from blood. The receptor source for this set is a female donor with breast cancer. Each CDR3 is given with its conserved first and last residue. The D gene is left open where the match is weak. The listing skips clone size in some rows; elsewhere it reads once, few, many or a size class.

clone size: many; J gene: TRBJ2-7; V gene: TRBV7-9; D gene: -; CDR3 protein: CASTPRTTGFSEQYF; CDR3 DNA: TGTGCCAGCACCCCGAGGACAACCGGTTTCTCCGAGCAGTACTTC
clone size: few; J gene: TRBJ2-3; V gene: TRBV9; D gene: -; CDR3 protein: CASSHRGQLRGRASTDTQYF; CDR3 DNA: TGTGCCAGCAGCCACCGGGGACAGCTAAGGGGGAGGGCCAGCACAGATACGCAGTATTTT
clone size: many; J gene: TRBJ2-1; V gene: TRBV2; D gene: -; CDR3 protein: CASRRVNEQFF; CDR3 DNA: TGTGCCAGCCGCAGGGTTAATGAGCAGTTCTTC
clone size: -; J gene: TRBJ2-1; V gene: TRBV7-3; D gene: -; CDR3 protein: CASSLKSYLPYNEQFF; CDR3 DNA: TGTGCCAGCAGCTTAAAGAGCTACTTGCCCTACAATGAGCAGTTCTTC
clone size: -; J gene: TRBJ2-5; V gene: TRBV20-1; D gene: -; CDR3 protein: CSARVGLIQETQYF; CDR3 DNA: TGCAGTGCTAGGGTAGGGCTTATCCAAGAGACCCAGTACTTC
clone size: -; J gene: TRBJ1-5; V gene: TRBV9; D gene: -; CDR3 protein: CASSVGPSNQPQHF; CDR3 DNA: TGTGCCAGCAGCGTAGGTCCTAGCAATCAGCCCCAGCATTTT
clone size: many; J gene: TRBJ2-1; V gene: TRBV9; D gene: -; CDR3 protein: CASSVDGYPESEFF; CDR3 DNA: TGTGCCAGCAGCGTAGATGGTTACCCAGAGTCAGAGTTCTTC
clone size: many; J gene: TRBJ2-1; V gene: TRBV4-1; D gene: -; CDR3 protein: CASSQAATAYNEQFF; CDR3 DNA: TGCGCCAGCAGCCAAGCTGCGACAGCTTACAATGAGCAGTTCTTC
clone size: -; J gene: TRBJ2-7; V gene: TRBV27; D gene: -; CDR3 protein: CASSLSPSANEQYF; CDR3 DNA: TGTGCCAGCAGTTTATCCCCTAGCGCGAACGAGCAGTACTTC
clone size: many; J gene: TRBJ2-5; V gene: TRBV7-9; D gene: TRBD1; CDR3 protein: CASSSIRGRETQYF; CDR3 DNA: TGTGCCAGCAGCAGCATCAGGGGGAGAGAGACCCAGTACTTC
clone size: -; J gene: TRBJ2-5; V gene: TRBV7-9; D gene: TRBD1; CDR3 protein: CASSYGTGETQYF; CDR3 DNA: TGTGCCAGCAGCTATGGGACAGGAGAGACCCAGTACTTC
clone size: many; J gene: TRBJ1-2; V gene: TRBV6-1; D gene: -; CDR3 protein: CASSETNGGYGYTF; CDR3 DNA: TGTGCCAGCAGTGAGACAAACGGGGGCTATGGCTACACCTTC
clone size: many; J gene: TRBJ2-7; V gene: TRBV7-9; D gene: -; CDR3 protein: CASSSVGAEQYF; CDR3 DNA: TGTGCCAGCAGCTCAGTGGGGGCCGAGCAGTACTTC
clone size: few; J gene: TRBJ1-2; V gene: TRBV9; D gene: TRBD1; CDR3 protein: CASSGFGQVVGTYGYTF; CDR3 DNA: TGTGCCAGCAGCGGGTTCGGACAGGTTGTTGGGACCTATGGCTACACCTTC
clone size: -; J gene: TRBJ1-6; V gene: TRBV6-1; D gene: -; CDR3 protein: CASSGDGNSPLHF; CDR3 DNA: TGTGCCAGCAGTGGAGACGGAAATTCACCCCTCCACTTT
clone size: few; J gene: TRBJ1-1; V gene: TRBV29-1; D gene: -; CDR3 protein: CSVESRSSNTEAFF; CDR3 DNA: TGCAGCGTTGAATCCCGCTCGTCGAACACTGAAGCTTTCTTT
clone size: many; J gene: TRBJ2-5; V gene: TRBV5-1; D gene: TRBD2; CDR3 protein: CASSSSGPQETQYF; CDR3 DNA: TGCGCCAGCAGCTCTAGCGGGCCCCAAGAGACCCAGTACTTC
clone size: -; J gene: TRBJ2-5; V gene: TRBV10-3; D gene: -; CDR3 protein: CAIRESTPETQYF; CDR3 DNA: TGTGCCATCAGGGAATCCACCCCAGAGACCCAGTACTTC
clone size: once; J gene: TRBJ2-5; V gene: TRBV20-1; D gene: -; CDR3 protein: CSARKLNQETQYF; CDR3 DNA: TGCAGTGCTAGAAAACTGAACCAAGAGACCCAGTACTTC
clone size: -; J gene: TRBJ2-5; V gene: TRBV5-1; D gene: -; CDR3 protein: CASRSVPSDGQETQYF; CDR3 DNA: TGCGCCAGCAGATCGGTTCCCTCGGACGGACAAGAGACCCAGTACTTC
clone size: -; J gene: TRBJ2-7; V gene: TRBV28; D gene: -; CDR3 protein: CASSFGQNYEQYF; CDR3 DNA: TGTGCCAGCAGTTTCGGGCAGAACTACGAGCAGTACTTC
clone size: few; J gene: TRBJ2-4; V gene: TRBV20-1; D gene: -; CDR3 protein: CSGVQQNIQYF; CDR3 DNA: TGCAGTGGGGTACAGCAAAACATTCAGTACTTC
clone size: -; J gene: TRBJ2-7; V gene: TRBV24-1; D gene: -; CDR3 protein: CATSDSCRSGEQYF; CDR3 DNA: TGTGCCACCAGTGATTCTTGCAGGTCCGGCGAGCAGTACTTC
clone size: many; J gene: TRBJ1-1; V gene: TRBV5-5; D gene: TRBD1; CDR3 protein: CASSVAGGTEAFF; CDR3 DNA: TGTGCCAGCAGCGTCGCAGGGGGCACTGAAGCTTTCTTT
clone size: many; J gene: TRBJ2-7; V gene: TRBV5-6; D gene: -; CDR3 protein: CASSLTWAGSYEQYF; CDR3 DNA: TGTGCCAGCAGCTTGACGTGGGCAGGCTCCTACGAGCAGTACTTC
clone size: many; J gene: TRBJ2-1; V gene: TRBV10-3; D gene: TRBD2; CDR3 protein: CAISGSGGPNNEQFF; CDR3 DNA: TGTGCCATCAGTGGTTCGGGGGGACCGAACAATGAGCAGTTCTTC
clone size: -; J gene: TRBJ2-6; V gene: TRBV5-4; D gene: TRBD1; CDR3 protein: CASTPGQGASGANVLTF; CDR3 DNA: TGTGCCAGCACCCCGGGACAGGGGGCATCTGGGGCCAACGTCCTGACTTTC
clone size: -; J gene: TRBJ2-3; V gene: TRBV20-1; D gene: -; CDR3 protein: CSASRSPADTQDF; CDR3 DNA: TGCAGTGCTAGCCGTTCTCCCGCAGATACGCAGGATTTT
clone size: few; J gene: TRBJ1-3; V gene: TRBV29-1; D gene: -; CDR3 protein: CSVTEFSGNTIYF; CDR3 DNA: TGCAGCGTGACAGAGTTCTCTGGAAACACCATATATTTT
clone size: -; J gene: TRBJ2-2; V gene: TRBV5-1; D gene: -; CDR3 protein: CASSLVGTRGELFF; CDR3 DNA: TGCGCCAGCAGCTTGGTCGGAACCCGCGGGGAGCTGTTTTTT
clone size: -; J gene: TRBJ2-7; V gene: TRBV28; D gene: -; CDR3 protein: CASSLSQAREQYF; CDR3 DNA: TGTGCCAGCAGTTTGTCTCAGGCGAGGGAGCAGTACTTC
clone size: few; J gene: TRBJ2-3; V gene: TRBV5-1; D gene: TRBD2; CDR3 protein: CASMELAVTDTQYF; CDR3 DNA: TGCGCCAGCATGGAACTAGCGGTAACAGATACGCAGTATTTT
clone size: -; J gene: TRBJ2-5; V gene: TRBV7-2; D gene: TRBD2; CDR3 protein: CASSLVLAVQGTQYF; CDR3 DNA: TGTGCCAGCAGCTTAGTACTAGCGGTCCAAGGGACCCAGTACTTC
clone size: few; J gene: TRBJ2-2; V gene: TRBV7-8; D gene: -; CDR3 protein: CASSFRPGELFF; CDR3 DNA: TGTGCCAGCAGCTTTAGGCCCGGGGAGCTGTTTTTT
clone size: -; J gene: TRBJ2-2; V gene: TRBV13; D gene: -; CDR3 protein: CASREDAGELFF; CDR3 DNA: TGTGCCAGCAGGGAAGACGCCGGGGAGCTGTTTTTT
clone size: many; J gene: TRBJ2-7; V gene: TRBV9; D gene: TRBD2; CDR3 protein: CASSVTSGTYEQYF; CDR3 DNA: TGTGCCAGCAGCGTAACTAGCGGAACATACGAGCAGTACTTC
clone size: many; J gene: TRBJ1-6; V gene: TRBV7-6; D gene: TRBD1; CDR3 protein: CASRGQGSWSPLHF; CDR3 DNA: TGTGCCAGCCGCGGACAGGGGAGTTGGTCACCCCTCCACTTT
clone size: few; J gene: TRBJ1-2; V gene: TRBV4-2; D gene: -; CDR3 protein: CASSQDTLGSEANYGYTF; CDR3 DNA: TGTGCCAGCAGCCAAGACACCCTGGGCTCAGAAGCTAACTATGGCTACACCTTC
clone size: many; J gene: TRBJ2-1; V gene: TRBV7-3; D gene: -; CDR3 protein: CASSLRGSSYNEQFF; CDR3 DNA: TGTGCCAGCAGCTTAAGGGGGAGCTCCTACAATGAGCAGTTCTTC
clone size: many; J gene: TRBJ1-2; V gene: TRBV12-3/TRBV12-4; D gene: -; CDR3 protein: CASSLLGGYTF; CDR3 DNA: TGTGCCAGCAGCCTGTTGGGTGGCTACACCTTC
clone size: -; J gene: TRBJ2-1; V gene: TRBV20-1; D gene: TRBD1; CDR3 protein: CSAEDIIVTGGKNEQFF; CDR3 DNA: TGCAGTGCCGAGGATATAATTGTGACAGGGGGTAAGAATGAGCAGTTCTTC
clone size: -; J gene: TRBJ2-1; V gene: TRBV24-1; D gene: -; CDR3 protein: CATSDWGRSEQFF; CDR3 DNA: TGTGCCACCAGCGATTGGGGACGAAGTGAGCAGTTCTTC
clone size: -; J gene: TRBJ2-5; V gene: TRBV2; D gene: TRBD1; CDR3 protein: CASSGQGARETQYF; CDR3 DNA: TGTGCCAGCAGTGGACAGGGGGCTCGAGAGACCCAGTACTTC
clone size: -; J gene: TRBJ2-6; V gene: TRBV10-3; D gene: TRBD2; CDR3 protein: CAITGGSGANVLTF; CDR3 DNA: TGTGCCATCACGGGGGGCTCTGGGGCCAACGTCCTGACTTTC
clone size: few; J gene: TRBJ2-6; V gene: TRBV30; D gene: TRBD1; CDR3 protein: CAWDRAGANVLTF; CDR3 DNA: TGTGCCTGGGACAGGGCTGGGGCCAACGTCCTGACTTTC
clone size: few; J gene: TRBJ1-2; V gene: TRBV5-5; D gene: -; CDR3 protein: CASSLALEGQLGGYTF; CDR3 DNA: TGTGCCAGCAGCTTGGCCCTAGAGGGACAATTAGGTGGCTACACCTTC
clone size: -; J gene: TRBJ2-1; V gene: TRBV7-2; D gene: -; CDR3 protein: CASQRERSSYNEQFF; CDR3 DNA: TGTGCCAGCCAGAGGGAGAGGAGCTCCTACAATGAGCAGTTCTTC
clone size: -; J gene: TRBJ2-5; V gene: TRBV5-1; D gene: TRBD2; CDR3 protein: CASSLLAGTETQYF; CDR3 DNA: TGCGCCAGCAGCTTACTAGCGGGAACAGAGACCCAGTACTTC
clone size: -; J gene: TRBJ2-5; V gene: TRBV9; D gene: -; CDR3 protein: CAGSAGRSGRWETQYF; CDR3 DNA: TGTGCCGGCAGCGCAGGACGTTCGGGCCGCTGGGAGACCCAGTACTTC
clone size: once; J gene: TRBJ2-1; V gene: TRBV4-1; D gene: TRBD2; CDR3 protein: CASSPPQTSGAYNEQFF; CDR3 DNA: TGCGCCAGCAGCCCGCCCCAGACTAGCGGAGCCTACAATGAGCAGTTCTTC
clone size: many; J gene: TRBJ2-4; V gene: TRBV5-1; D gene: TRBD1; CDR3 protein: CASSLGDRGLRRTKNIQYF; CDR3 DNA: TGCGCCAGCAGCCTTGGGGACAGGGGGCTAAGGAGGACCAAAAACATTCAGTACTTC
clone size: many; J gene: TRBJ1-2; V gene: TRBV29-1; D gene: -; CDR3 protein: CSVEVRARDGYTF; CDR3 DNA: TGCAGCGTTGAGGTGCGGGCGCGGGATGGCTACACCTTC
clone size: many; J gene: TRBJ2-1; V gene: TRBV5-5; D gene: TRBD1; CDR3 protein: CASRAVTGGNEQFF; CDR3 DNA: TGTGCCAGCAGGGCCGTAACAGGGGGCAATGAGCAGTTCTTC